This T cell receptor (beta chain) was retrieved from a study of graft-versus-host responses after intestinal transplantation. Overall study context: Anti-thymocyte globulin induction was given to all recipients, followed by tacrolimus and steroids for approximately three years. Study results and caveats: The presence of high graft-versus-host to host-versus-graft clonal ratios in allografts characterized patients with graft-donor T cell macrochimerism. With peak circulating GvH clone levels came an association with early post-transplant HvG declines. The authors found GvH clones in recipient marrow, some appearing first in ileum or blood.

Details on this clone: Its antigen is not identified.

The CDR3 totals 16 residues. Trimming took 1 base from V and 5 from J; bases not matched to a gene: 6. The germline V gene has CDR1 MNHNY and CDR2 SVGAGI (reference sequence). This table comes from immunoSEQ multiplex PCR, and its TCRdb copy is limited to in-frame clones, with some not included. Of 90,000 to 120,000 clones listed, roughly 89% are singletons. Sequencing used unstimulated CD4+ T cells sorted from spleen or lymph node cells, obtained before transplant. This TCR was sampled from a human donor who was the organ donor for an intestinal transplant. The chain combines TRBV6-6 with TRBJ2-7; TRBD1 matches at 12 bases. Written as DNA, the CDR3 is TGTGCCAGCAGTTACTTCGGGGACAGGGGGCGAAACGAGCAGTACTTC. Amino acid sequence: CASSYFGDRGRNEQYF.